These 7 T cell receptor beta chains share one sample of origin, sequenced in a study of human T cells and chemical hapten exposure. TCRdb ran MiXCR on the RACE reads and lists one entry per CDR3 protein. Among about 110,000 distinct CDR3 sequences listed, 9.2% were seen once. The time point denotes: patch test 2, 6 weeks after DPC sensitization. Treatment described: therapeutic diphenylcyclopropenone sensitization with weekly scalp DPC. The material sequenced was whole blood, taken in connection with sensitization to the hapten diphenylcyclopropenone (DPC). The source of these receptors is a middle-aged woman with alopecia areata. Some clones in this sample may be carry-over from other donors' samples.

The chain carries TRBV9 and TRBJ2-1, with 9 bases that match TRBD2. V lost 7 bases to trimming and J lost 4 bases; unmatched junction nucleotides: 6. The CDR3 is 14 amino acids. Looked up from germline, CDR1 is SGDLS and CDR2 is YYNGEE. CDR3 bases: TGTGCCAGCTCAGCGGGGGGCGATTACAATGAGCAGTTCTTC. Encoded protein: CASSAGGDYNEQFF.

The sample holds many counts of this clonotype. This chain joins TRBV7-2 and TRBJ2-7; 12 nucleotides align to TRBD2. Germline lookup yields CDR1 SGHTA and CDR2 FQGNSA. Trimming cost V 3 bases and J 5 bases; bases outside gene matches: 8. CDR3 length: 16 residues. The CDR3 DNA follows: TGTGCCAGCAGCTTGGCGACTAGCGGGGGTATCAACGAGCAGTACTTC. It translates to CASSLATSGGINEQYF.

This clonotype has a handful of counts. The rearrangement links TRBV6-5 to TRBJ1-2, with 9 bases lining up with TRBD1. CDR3 length: 14 amino acids. Per the germline V gene, CDR1 is MNHEY and CDR2 is SVGAGI. The J segment lost 3 bases and the V segment lost 6 bases, leaving 5 bases of the junction unmatched. CDR3 protein: CASSYTGGDYGYTF. In nucleotides, the CDR3 is TGTGCCAGCAGCTATACAGGGGGCGACTATGGCTACACCTTC.

The sample holds a few counts of this clonotype. V usage is TRBV11-2 and J usage is TRBJ2-3; 7 bases map to TRBD2. V shed 5 bases, J shed 6 bases, and the junction held 8 bases outside the gene matches. The CDR3 length is 14 residues. Germline V gene lookup returns CDR1 SGHAT and CDR2 FQNNGV. CDR3 residues: CASSPGLVWDTQYF. CDR3 in DNA: TGTGCCAGCAGCCCCGGACTAGTTTGGGATACGCAGTATTTT.

V gene TRBV6-5 combines with J gene TRBJ1-1; D remains unclear. This CDR3 spans 15 amino acids. The germline V gene encodes CDR1 MNHEY and CDR2 SVGAGI. Trimming removed 0 bases from V and 5 bases from J, with 13 bases in between. CDR3 sequence: CASSYSGGLGTEAFF. CDR3 nucleotides: TGTGCCAGCAGTTACTCAGGAGGGTTGGGGACTGAAGCTTTCTTT.

This clonotype was seen a handful of times. The chain combines TRBV20-1 with TRBJ2-1; 8 nucleotides align to TRBD2. Germline assignment: CDR1 DFQATT and CDR2 SNEGSKA (reference sequence). The CDR3 covers 16 residues. The ends lost 0 bases at V and 6 bases at J; junction bases unmatched: 10. As DNA, the CDR3 is TGCAGTGCTAGAGATCCCCGCGGGGGGCCTTTCAATGAGCAGTTCTTC. Translated, it gives CSARDPRGGPFNEQFF.

The table lists this clonotype with many counts. V is TRBV11-2 and J is TRBJ2-7; no reliable D call. The germline gives CDR1 SGHAT, CDR2 FQNNGV. Trimming took off 0 bases at V and 3 bases at J, with 12 bases between the two ends. CDR3 length: 15 residues. DNA for the CDR3: TGTGCCAGCAGCTTAGATCCGTACCCCGACTACGAGCAGTACTTC. It translates to CASSLDPYPDYEQYF.